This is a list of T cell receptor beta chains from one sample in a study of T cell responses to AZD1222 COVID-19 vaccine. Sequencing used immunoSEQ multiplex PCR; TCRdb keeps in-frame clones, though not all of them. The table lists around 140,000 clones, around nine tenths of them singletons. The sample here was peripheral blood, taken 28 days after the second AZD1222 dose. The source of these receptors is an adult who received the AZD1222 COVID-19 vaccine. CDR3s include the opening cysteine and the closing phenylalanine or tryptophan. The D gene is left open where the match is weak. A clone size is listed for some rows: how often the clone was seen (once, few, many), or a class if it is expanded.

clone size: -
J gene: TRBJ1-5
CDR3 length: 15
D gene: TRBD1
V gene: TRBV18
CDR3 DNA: TGTGCCAGCTCACCAGACAGGGGGTTCAATCAGCCCCAGCATTTT
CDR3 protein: CASSPDRGFNQPQHF

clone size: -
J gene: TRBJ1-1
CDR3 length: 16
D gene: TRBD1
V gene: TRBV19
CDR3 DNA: TGTGCCAGTAGTATGGGCCAGGGGGCGGGTAGCACTGAAGCTTTCTTT
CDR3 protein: CASSMGQGAGSTEAFF

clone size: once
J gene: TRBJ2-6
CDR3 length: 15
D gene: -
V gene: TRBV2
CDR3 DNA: TGTGCCAGCAGTGGAAACAGGCTCAGGGCCAACGTCCTGACTTTC
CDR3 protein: CASSGNRLRANVLTF

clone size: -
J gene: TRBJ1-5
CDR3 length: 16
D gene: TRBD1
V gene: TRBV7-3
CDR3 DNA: TGTGCCAGCAGAAAAGTAGGGGGACAGCTAAATCAGCCCCAGCATTTT
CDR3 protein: CASRKVGGQLNQPQHF

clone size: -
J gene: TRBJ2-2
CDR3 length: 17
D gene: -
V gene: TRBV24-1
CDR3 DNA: TGTGCCACCAGTGACAACCGGGACATCGGCGTACCCGGGGAGCTGTTTTTT
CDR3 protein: CATSDNRDIGVPGELFF

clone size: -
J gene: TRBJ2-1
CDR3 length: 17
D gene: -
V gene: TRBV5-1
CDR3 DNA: TGCGCCAGCAGCTTGTTAGGCAGTGAAGAGACCTACAATGAGCAGTTCTTC
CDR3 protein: CASSLLGSEETYNEQFF

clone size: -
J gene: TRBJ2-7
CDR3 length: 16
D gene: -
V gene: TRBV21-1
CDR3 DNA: TGTGCCAGCAGCATAAGGACTAGCGGGTTACCCTACGAGCAGTACTTC
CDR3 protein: CASSIRTSGLPYEQYF

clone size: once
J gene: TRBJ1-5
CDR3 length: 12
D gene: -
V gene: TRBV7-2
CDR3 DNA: TGTGCCAGCAGCGGGAGCAATCAGCCCCAGCATTTT
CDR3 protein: CASSGSNQPQHF

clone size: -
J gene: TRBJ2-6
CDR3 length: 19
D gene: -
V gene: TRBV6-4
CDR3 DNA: TGTGCCAGCAGTGACGATAGCGGCAGGGTACCTCCTGGGGCCAACGTCCTGACTTTC
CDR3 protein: CASSDDSGRVPPGANVLTF

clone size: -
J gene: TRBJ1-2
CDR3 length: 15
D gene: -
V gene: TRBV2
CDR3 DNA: TGTGCCAGCAGTGACCCGTGGCAGGGCGTCTATGGCTACACCTTC
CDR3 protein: CASSDPWQGVYGYTF

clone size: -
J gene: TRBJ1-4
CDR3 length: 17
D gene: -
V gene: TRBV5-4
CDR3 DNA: TGTGCCAGCAGCGCGGCGAGCGCGGACGCCCCAAGGGAAAAACTGTTTTTT
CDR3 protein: CASSAASADAPREKLFF

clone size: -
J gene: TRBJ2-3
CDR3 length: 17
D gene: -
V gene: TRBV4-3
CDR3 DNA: TGCGCCAGCAGCTATCTCGGTGCGGCCGCTAGCACAGATACGCAGTATTTT
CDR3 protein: CASSYLGAAASTDTQYF

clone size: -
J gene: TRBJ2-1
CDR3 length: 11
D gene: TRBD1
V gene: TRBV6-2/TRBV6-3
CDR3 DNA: TGTGCCAGCAGCCCAGGGGGCGAGCAGTTCTTC
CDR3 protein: CASSPGGEQFF

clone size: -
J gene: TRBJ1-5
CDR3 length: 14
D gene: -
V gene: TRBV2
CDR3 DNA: TGTGCCAGCCGCCTAGGGCATAGCAATCAGCCCCAGCATTTT
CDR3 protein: CASRLGHSNQPQHF

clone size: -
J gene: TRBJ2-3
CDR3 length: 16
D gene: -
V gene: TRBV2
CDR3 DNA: TGTGCCAGCAGTGAGAATTTAAACAGGGTAACAGATACGCAGTATTTT
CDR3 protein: CASSENLNRVTDTQYF

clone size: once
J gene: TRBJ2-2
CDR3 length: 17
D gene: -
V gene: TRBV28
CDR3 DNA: TGTGCCAGCAGCTACGGCGTCAGACCAGCGAACACCGGGGAGCTGTTTTTT
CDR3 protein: CASSYGVRPANTGELFF

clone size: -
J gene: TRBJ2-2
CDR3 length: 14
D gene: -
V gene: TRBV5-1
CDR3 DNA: TGCGCCAGCAGCTTAGACAGCTACACCGGGGAGCTGTTTTTT
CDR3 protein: CASSLDSYTGELFF

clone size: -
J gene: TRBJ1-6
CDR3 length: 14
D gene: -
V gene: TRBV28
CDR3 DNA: TGTGCCAGCAGTCCCAAAATATCGGGGGCGGCCCTCCACTTT
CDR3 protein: CASSPKISGAALHF

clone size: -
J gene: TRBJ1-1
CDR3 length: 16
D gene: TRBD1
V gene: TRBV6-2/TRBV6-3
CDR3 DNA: TGTGCCAGCAGTTACTCGAGAGGGGGCGTGAACACTGAAGCTTTCTTT
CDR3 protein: CASSYSRGGVNTEAFF

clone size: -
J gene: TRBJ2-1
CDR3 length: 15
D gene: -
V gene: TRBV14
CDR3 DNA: TGTGCCAGCAGCCAAGCAGGAGGATCCTACAATGAGCAGTTCTTC
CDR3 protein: CASSQAGGSYNEQFF

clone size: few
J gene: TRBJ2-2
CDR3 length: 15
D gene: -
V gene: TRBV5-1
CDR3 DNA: TGCGCCAGCAAGACTGGTAGCGGGAACACCGGGGAGCTGTTTTTT
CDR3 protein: CASKTGSGNTGELFF

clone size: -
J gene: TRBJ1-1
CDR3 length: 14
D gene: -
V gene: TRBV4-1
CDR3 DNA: TGCGCCAGCAGCCAAACACTATCTAGGGAGAGAGCTTTCTTT
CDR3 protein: CASSQTLSRERAFF

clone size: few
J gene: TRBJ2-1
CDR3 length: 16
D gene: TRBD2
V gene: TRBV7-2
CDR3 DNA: TGTGCCAGCAGCTTAGTAGCGGGCCTGGTAAGCAATGAGCAGTTCTTC
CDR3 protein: CASSLVAGLVSNEQFF

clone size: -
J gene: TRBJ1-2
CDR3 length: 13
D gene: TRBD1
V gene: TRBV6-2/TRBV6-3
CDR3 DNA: TGTGCCAGCAGCCCGACAGGGGCCTATGGCTACACCTTC
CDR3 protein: CASSPTGAYGYTF

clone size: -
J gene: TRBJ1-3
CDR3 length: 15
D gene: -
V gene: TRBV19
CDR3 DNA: TGTGCCAGTAGCCTGGGCGTTTTTCAGGGACACACCATATATTTT
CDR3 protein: CASSLGVFQGHTIYF

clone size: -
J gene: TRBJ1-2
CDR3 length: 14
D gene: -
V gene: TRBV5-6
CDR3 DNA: TGTGCCAGCAGCCACTGGGGGGGGCGCAATGGCTACACCTTC
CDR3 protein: CASSHWGGRNGYTF

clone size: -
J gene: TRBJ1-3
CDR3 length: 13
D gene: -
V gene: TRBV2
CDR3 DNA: TGTGCCATCCAGGGTGCTGCTGGAAACACCATATATTTT
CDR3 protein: CAIQGAAGNTIYF

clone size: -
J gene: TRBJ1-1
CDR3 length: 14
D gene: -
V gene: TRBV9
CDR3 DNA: TGTGCCAGCAGCGTAGCTCCAGAAAACACTGAAGCTTTCTTT
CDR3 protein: CASSVAPENTEAFF

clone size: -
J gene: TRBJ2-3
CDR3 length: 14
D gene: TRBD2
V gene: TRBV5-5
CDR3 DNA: TGTGCCAGCAGCCGGACTAGCGGGGGAGGTACGCAGTATTTT
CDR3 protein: CASSRTSGGGTQYF

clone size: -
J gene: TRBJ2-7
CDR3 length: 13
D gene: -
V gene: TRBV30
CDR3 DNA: TGTGCCTGGACCGTTGTTGGGGGGAGCGAGCAGTACTTC
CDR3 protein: CAWTVVGGSEQYF

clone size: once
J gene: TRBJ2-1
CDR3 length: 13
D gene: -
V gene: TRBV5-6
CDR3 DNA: TGTGCCAGCAGACTTAGGGGGTGGAATGAGCAGTTCTTC
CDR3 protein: CASRLRGWNEQFF

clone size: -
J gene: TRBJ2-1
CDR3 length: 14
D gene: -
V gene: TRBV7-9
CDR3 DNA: TGTGCCGCCGGGGAGGATGTTGCATACAATGAGCAGTTCTTC
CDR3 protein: CAAGEDVAYNEQFF

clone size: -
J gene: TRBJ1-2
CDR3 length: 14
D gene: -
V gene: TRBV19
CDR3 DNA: TGTGCCAGTACCACAACCATTAAGGGCTATGGCTACACCTTC
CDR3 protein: CASTTTIKGYGYTF

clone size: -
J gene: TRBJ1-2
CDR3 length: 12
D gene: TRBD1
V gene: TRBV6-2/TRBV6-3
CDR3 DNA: TGTGCCAGCAGCCCACCGGGACAGTTCTACACCTTC
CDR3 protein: CASSPPGQFYTF

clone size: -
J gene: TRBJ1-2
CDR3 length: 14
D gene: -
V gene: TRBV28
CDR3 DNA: TGTGCCAGCACCCAGGGAGGGATTAACTATGGCTACACCTTC
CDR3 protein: CASTQGGINYGYTF

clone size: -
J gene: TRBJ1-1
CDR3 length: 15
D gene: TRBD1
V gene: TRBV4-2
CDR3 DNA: TGTGCCAGCAGCCCAGAGGGACAGGGCTACACTGAAGCTTTCTTT
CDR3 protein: CASSPEGQGYTEAFF

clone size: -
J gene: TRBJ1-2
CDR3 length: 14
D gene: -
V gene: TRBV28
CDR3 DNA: TGTGCCAGCAGTTTAATCCTCAGTAACTATGGCTACACCTTC
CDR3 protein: CASSLILSNYGYTF

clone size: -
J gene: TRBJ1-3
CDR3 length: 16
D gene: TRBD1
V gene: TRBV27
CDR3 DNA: TGTGCCAGCAGTTCAGGACAGGACCTCTCTGGAAACACCATATATTTT
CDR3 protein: CASSSGQDLSGNTIYF

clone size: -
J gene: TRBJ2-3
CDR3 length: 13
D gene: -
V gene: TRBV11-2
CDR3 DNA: TGTGCCAGCAGCTTGGGGGACTTTGATACGCAGTATTTT
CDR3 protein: CASSLGDFDTQYF

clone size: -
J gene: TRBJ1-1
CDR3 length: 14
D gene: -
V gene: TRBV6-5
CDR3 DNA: TGTGCCAGCAGTTCGCAGGGTCGGGGCACTGAAGCTTTCTTT
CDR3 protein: CASSSQGRGTEAFF

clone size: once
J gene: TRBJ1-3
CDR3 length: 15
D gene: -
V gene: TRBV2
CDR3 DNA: TGTGCCAGCATCGGGTCGGAGAGCTCTGGAAACACCATATATTTT
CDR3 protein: CASIGSESSGNTIYF

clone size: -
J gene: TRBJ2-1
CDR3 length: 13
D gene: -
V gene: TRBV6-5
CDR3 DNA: TGTGCCAGCAGTTACTCGTCAGGGAATGAGCAGTTCTTC
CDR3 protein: CASSYSSGNEQFF

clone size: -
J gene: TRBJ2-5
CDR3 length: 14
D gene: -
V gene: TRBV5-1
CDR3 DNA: TGCGCCAGCAGCTCCCAGGGACGTCAAGAGACCCAGTACTTC
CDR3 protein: CASSSQGRQETQYF

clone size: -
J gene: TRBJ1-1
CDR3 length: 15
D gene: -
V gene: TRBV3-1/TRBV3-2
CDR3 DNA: TGTGCCAGCAGCCCCTCCGGACAGATAAACACTGAAGCTTTCTTT
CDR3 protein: CASSPSGQINTEAFF

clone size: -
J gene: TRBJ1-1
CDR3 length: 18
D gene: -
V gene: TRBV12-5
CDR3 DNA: TGTGCTAGTGGAACTGAAGGCTACTCGACAGGAACAAACACTGAAGCTTTCTTT
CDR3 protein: CASGTEGYSTGTNTEAFF

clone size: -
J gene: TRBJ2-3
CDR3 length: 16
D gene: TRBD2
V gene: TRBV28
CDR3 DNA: TGTGCCAGCAGTTTGTATACCGGGACTAGCGGGATTACGCAGTATTTT
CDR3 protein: CASSLYTGTSGITQYF

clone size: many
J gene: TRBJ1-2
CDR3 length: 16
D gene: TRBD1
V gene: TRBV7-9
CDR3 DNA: TGTGCCAGCAGCCCCCCCGGGGCAGGGGGCTTTGGAGGCTACACCTTC
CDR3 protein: CASSPPGAGGFGGYTF

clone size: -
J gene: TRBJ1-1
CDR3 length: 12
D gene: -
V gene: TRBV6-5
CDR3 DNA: TGTGCCAGCAGAACAGTGAACACTGAAGCTTTCTTT
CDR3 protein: CASRTVNTEAFF

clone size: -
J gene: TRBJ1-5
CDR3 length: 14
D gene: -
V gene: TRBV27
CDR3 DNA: TGTGCCAGCAGTGCTCGACAGATCAATCAGCCCCAGCATTTT
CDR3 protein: CASSARQINQPQHF

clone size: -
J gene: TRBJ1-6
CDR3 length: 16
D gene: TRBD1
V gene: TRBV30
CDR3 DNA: TGTGCCTGGGCCCCCCCGGGGACAGGCTATTCATCACCCCTCCACTTT
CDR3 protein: CAWAPPGTGYSSPLHF